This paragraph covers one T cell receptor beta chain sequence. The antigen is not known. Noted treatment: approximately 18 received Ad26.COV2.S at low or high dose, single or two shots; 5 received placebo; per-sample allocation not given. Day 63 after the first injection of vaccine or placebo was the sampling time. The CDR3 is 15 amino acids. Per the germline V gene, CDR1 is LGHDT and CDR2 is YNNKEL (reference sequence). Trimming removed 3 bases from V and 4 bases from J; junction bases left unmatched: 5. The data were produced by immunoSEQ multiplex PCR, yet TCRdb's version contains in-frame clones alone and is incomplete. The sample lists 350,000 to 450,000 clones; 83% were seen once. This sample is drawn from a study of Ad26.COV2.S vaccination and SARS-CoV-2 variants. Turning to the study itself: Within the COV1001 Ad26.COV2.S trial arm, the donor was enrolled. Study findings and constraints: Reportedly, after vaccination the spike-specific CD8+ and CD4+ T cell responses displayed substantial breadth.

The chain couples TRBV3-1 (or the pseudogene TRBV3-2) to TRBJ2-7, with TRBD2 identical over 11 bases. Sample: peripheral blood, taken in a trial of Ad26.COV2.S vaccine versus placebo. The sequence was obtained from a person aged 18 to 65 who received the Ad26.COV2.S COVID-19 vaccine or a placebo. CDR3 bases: TGTGCCAGCAGCCAGGAACTAGCGGGAGTGTACGAGCAGTACTTC. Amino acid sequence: CASSQELAGVYEQYF.